This TCR beta chain was captured by sequencing in a study of metastatic and nonmetastatic thyroid tumors. Whole-study context: Both malignant and benign thyroid patients supplied peripheral blood and tumor or nodule tissue samples, across which the repertoires of these patients were then compared.

In the case of this clone: Its specificity is unknown. A much larger clone differs from this one at a single base, so this may be a read error.

Patients were all untreated before their thyroid surgery. As processed by the authors: For papillary thyroid cancer, a distant-metastasis classifier was constructed from CDR3 differences observed across clinicopathological groups. Via MiXCR, TCRdb re-called the PCR reads. The V and J calls were not made by the authors but by TCRdb's processing. The sample includes around 20,000 clones, 27% of them seen just once. Deletions cut 4 bases from V and 0 bases from J, with 14 bases between. Germline V gives CDR1 SGDLS, CDR2 YYNGEE. CDR3 length: 17 amino acids. Findings and caveats of the study: The reported finding was significantly higher TCR beta diversity in malignant thyroid tumors relative to benign nodules, in blood and tumor.

Material for sequencing was blood. This sequence was found in a female donor with papillary thyroid cancer or a benign thyroid nodule (not recorded which). Some clones in this sample may be carry-over from other donors' samples. V is TRBV9 and J is TRBJ2-6; D may be TRBD1 (7 bases). For the CDR3, the DNA is TGTGCCAGCAGCCCCAGGGGGGACGGCTCTGGGGCCAACGTCCTGACTTTC. As protein: CASSPRGDGSGANVLTF. Full variable domain (missing parts from reference TRBV9 and TRBJ2-6): DSGVTQTPKHLITATGQRVTLRCSPRSGDLSVYWYQQSLDQGLQFLIQYYNGEERAKGNILERFSAQQFPDLHSELNLSSLELGDSALYFCASSPRGDGSGANVLTFGAGSRLTVL.